Presented here are 18 T cell receptor beta chains from one specimen sequenced in a study of T cell clonotyping in hematopoietic cell transplantation. The table came from immunoSEQ multiplex PCR; TCRdb's copy has only in-frame clones and leaves some out. The sample has about 10,000 clones, roughly 91% seen once. The sample's time point: recipient sample about 28 days before transplant, after cytoreduction. This specimen was peripheral blood mononuclear cells, taken before stem cell transplant. The source is a woman between 45 and 65 years old with chronic myeloid leukemia. Some clones in this sample may be carry-over from other donors' samples.

This rearrangement joins TRBV5-1 to TRBJ2-5; 12 bases align to TRBD2. Germline V gene sequence: CDR1 SGHRS, CDR2 YFSETQ. This CDR3 has 16 residues. V dropped 0 bases and J dropped 5; count of bases not matched to a gene: 5. Here the CDR3 reads CASSLATSGSFETQYF. DNA of the CDR3: TGCGCCAGCAGCTTGGCGACTAGCGGGAGTTTTGAGACCCAGTACTTC.

This clone appeared a few times. V usage is TRBV7-3 and J usage is TRBJ2-3, with D tentatively TRBD2 (6 bases). This CDR3 is built from 16 residues. V gave up 1 base and J gave up 4 bases, with 15 bases separating them. Germline CDR1 and CDR2: SGHTA and FQGTGA. CDR3 in DNA: TGTGCCAGCAGCTTAAAGCCCCTAGCGTCCGCAGATACGCAGTATTTT. Its protein product is CASSLKPLASADTQYF.

V is TRBV27 and J is TRBJ2-7; D is possibly TRBD1 (6 bases). The CDR3 contains 13 residues. With 5 bases removed from V and 6 bases from J, the gap between germline ends came to 14 bases. From germline, CDR1 is MNHEY and CDR2 SMNVEV (reference sequence). CDR3: CASSAPTGSEQYF. CDR3 coding DNA: TGTGCCAGCAGTGCCCCCACAGGGTCCGAGCAGTACTTC.

The V call is TRBV19, the J call TRBJ1-5; weak D call: TRBD1 (6 bases). With 6 bases removed from V and 6 bases from J, the gap between germline ends came to 15 bases. CDR1 and CDR2 from the germline V gene are LNHDA and SQIVND (reference sequence). This CDR3 is 14 amino acids long. The chain's CDR3 is CASSPQGVGQPQHF. Here the CDR3 DNA reads TGTGCCAGTAGCCCACAGGGAGTAGGTCAGCCCCAGCATTTT. Looking up the rest from reference TRBV19 and TRBJ1-5 gives the full variable domain: DGGITQSPKYLFRKEGQNVTLSCEQNLNHDAMYWYRQDPGQGLRLIYYSQIVNDFQKGDIAEGYSVSREKKESFPLTVTSAQKNPTAFYLCASSPQGVGQPQHFGDGTRLSIL.

The gene calls are TRBV29-1 and TRBJ1-1, with D maybe TRBD1 (5 bases). This CDR3 contains 13 residues. CDR1 and CDR2 (germline): SQVTM, ANQGSEA. V was pared by 4 bases and J by 1 base, with 10 bases between. The CDR3 region has the DNA TGCAGCGTTGGGTTCGGGGGGAACACTGAAGCTTTCTTT. Translation: CSVGFGGNTEAFF.

The chain has TRBV6-5 and TRBJ2-7; perhaps TRBD1 as D (5 bases). Germline V gives CDR1 MNHEY, CDR2 SVGAGI. The CDR3 is made up of 15 amino acids. Trimming left V 0 bases short and J 10 bases short, with 19 bases between. The CDR3 DNA follows: TGTGCCAGCAGTTACTCCCCCCGGGTGCAAGGGGCTCAGTACTTC. Translation gives CASSYSPRVQGAQYF.

CDR3 sequence reads: CASYNSTGIRQYF. The CDR3 DNA reads as TGTGCCAGCTATAACTCGACAGGGATACGACAGTACTTC. This chain joins TRBV28 and TRBJ2-7; 7 bases are shared with TRBD1. V gave up 8 bases and J gave up 10 bases; unmatched junction bases: 14. This CDR3 contains 13 residues. Germline lookup yields CDR1 MDHEN and CDR2 SYDVKM.

V gene TRBV29-1 combines with J gene TRBJ2-1; D is possibly TRBD2 (6 bases). CDR1 is SQVTM, CDR2 ANQGSEA, per germline. The CDR3 consists of 12 residues. V lost 2 bases and J lost 13, with 15 bases in between. CDR3 sequence: CSVEHGLGLQFF. The CDR3 coding sequence is TGCAGCGTTGAACACGGATTGGGACTCCAGTTCTTC.

The J gene is TRBJ2-7, the V gene TRBV6-6; 11 nucleotides agree with TRBD2. Trimming at V came to 5 bases and at J to 7 bases, leaving 4 bases not matched to a gene. Germline assignment: CDR1 MNHNY and CDR2 SVGAGI (reference sequence). The CDR3 runs 13 residues. The CDR3 protein is CASSSVAGGEQYF. DNA of the CDR3: TGTGCCAGCAGTAGTGTAGCGGGAGGGGAGCAGTACTTC.

CDR3 loop: CASRGVWAPDTEAFF. CDR3 nucleotides: TGTGCCAGCAGAGGGGTGTGGGCGCCGGACACTGAAGCTTTCTTT. The chain combines TRBV6-6 with TRBJ1-1; tentative D call: TRBD1 (5 bases). Trimming removed 6 bases at V and 3 bases at J, with 17 bases between. This CDR3 has 15 amino acids. CDR1 is MNHNY, CDR2 SVGAGI, per germline (reference sequence).

This clone came up once. J is TRBJ1-5 and V is TRBV19; D is undetermined. The CDR3 runs to 17 residues. Between the trimmed V and J ends, which lost 3 bases and 0 bases, there was a span of 15 bases. Germline CDR1 reads LNHDA; CDR2 reads SQIVND (reference sequence). CDR3 amino acids: CASSIPRQIYSNQPQHF. The CDR3 nucleotides read TGTGCCAGTAGTATTCCCCGGCAGATTTATAGCAATCAGCCCCAGCATTTT.

The chain is built from TRBV18 and TRBJ2-7; 8 nucleotides line up with TRBD1. Per the germline V gene, CDR1 is KGHSH and CDR2 is LQKENI. With V trimmed by 2 bases and J by 3 bases, 6 bases remained unmatched. The CDR3 is 15 amino acids. CDR3 coding DNA: TGTGCCAGCTCACCAGACCGGGACAGGCGCTACGAGCAGTACTTC. It specifies CASSPDRDRRYEQYF.

The rearrangement joins TRBV5-4 to TRBJ2-5; 11 bases are shared with TRBD1. CDR1 is SGHNT, CDR2 YYREEE, per germline (reference sequence). V shed 3 bases, J shed 2 bases, and the junction held 3 bases outside the gene matches. There are 15 residues in the CDR3. The CDR3 DNA sequence: TGTGCCAGCAGCTCCGGGACAGGGGGTCAAGAGACCCAGTACTTC. Its translation: CASSSGTGGQETQYF. Drawing the rest from reference TRBV5-4 and TRBJ2-5, the complete variable domain is ETGVTQSPTHLIKTRGQQVTLRCSSQSGHNTVSWYQQALGQGPQFIFQYYREEENGRGNFPPRFSGLQFPNYSSELNVNALELDDSALYLCASSSGTGGQETQYFGPGTRLLVL.

The genes are TRBV5-6 and TRBJ2-7; 10 nucleotides agree with TRBD1. This CDR3 has 15 residues. Trimming removed 5 bases from V and 5 bases from J; junction bases left unmatched: 10. Germline CDR1 SGHDT, CDR2 YYEEEE. Here the CDR3 DNA reads TGTGCCAGCAGTCAGGCCGGGACAGGGGTCGACGAGCAGTACTTC. Protein sequence: CASSQAGTGVDEQYF.

This chain joins TRBV7-2 and TRBJ2-3; D is possibly TRBD2 (5 bases). V lost 1 base, J lost 5 bases, and 13 bases lay in between. Germline CDR1 SGHTA, CDR2 FQGNSA. There are 15 residues in the CDR3. Here the CDR3 DNA reads TGTGCCAGCAGCTTAGAACGGGGAAGGGTAGATACGCAGTATTTT. Amino acid sequence: CASSLERGRVDTQYF.

This CDR3 is CASSSTATPNTGELFF. The CDR3 bases are TGTGCCAGCAGCTCGACAGCTACGCCAAACACCGGGGAGCTGTTTTTT. This chain joins TRBV7-9 and TRBJ2-2, with TRBD1 as a possible D gene (5 bases). CDR3 size: 16 residues. CDR1 SEHNR and CDR2 FQNEAQ come from the germline V gene (reference sequence). The V gene lost 4 bases and the J gene lost 2 bases, with 14 bases spanning the gap.

This sequence joins TRBV7-9 and TRBJ2-1; 8 bases are a match to TRBD2. This CDR3 has 16 residues. From germline, CDR1 is SEHNR and CDR2 FQNEAQ (reference sequence). The V and J ends lost 6 bases and 5 bases, in that order; junction bases with no gene match: 12. CDR3 amino acids: CASRPAAAGAHNEQFF. CDR3 sequence (DNA): TGTGCCAGCAGACCTGCCGCAGCGGGAGCCCACAATGAGCAGTTCTTC.

V gene TRBV6-6 combines with J gene TRBJ1-1; TRBD1 matches at 11 bases. CDR1 and CDR2 from the germline V gene are MNHNY and SVGAGI (reference sequence). J was trimmed by 4 bases and V by 2 bases; bases with no gene match: 0. The CDR3 covers 14 residues. For the CDR3, the DNA is TGTGCCAGCAGTTACGGGACAGGGGGCACTGAAGCTTTCTTT. Encoded protein: CASSYGTGGTEAFF.